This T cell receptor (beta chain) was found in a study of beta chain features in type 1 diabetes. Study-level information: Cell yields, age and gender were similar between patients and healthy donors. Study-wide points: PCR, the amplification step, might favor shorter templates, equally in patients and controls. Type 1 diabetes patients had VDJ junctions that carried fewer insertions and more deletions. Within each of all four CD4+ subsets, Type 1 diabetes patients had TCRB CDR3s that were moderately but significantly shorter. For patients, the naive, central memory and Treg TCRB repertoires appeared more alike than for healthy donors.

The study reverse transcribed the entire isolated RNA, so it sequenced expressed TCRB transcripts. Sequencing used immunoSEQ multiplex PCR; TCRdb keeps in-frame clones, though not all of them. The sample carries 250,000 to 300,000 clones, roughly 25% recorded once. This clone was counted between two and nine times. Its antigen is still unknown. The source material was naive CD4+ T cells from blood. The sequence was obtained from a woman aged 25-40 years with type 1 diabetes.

In nucleotides, the CDR3 is TGTGCCAGCAGTCTTAGCGGGAGTGGCAATGAGCAGTTCTTC. Amino acids: CASSLSGSGNEQFF. The J gene is TRBJ2-1, the V gene TRBV2; 9 bases map to TRBD2. CDR3 size: 14 residues. J was trimmed by 6 bases and V by 5 bases; bases with no gene match: 5. In germline, CDR1 is SNHLY, CDR2 FYNNEI.